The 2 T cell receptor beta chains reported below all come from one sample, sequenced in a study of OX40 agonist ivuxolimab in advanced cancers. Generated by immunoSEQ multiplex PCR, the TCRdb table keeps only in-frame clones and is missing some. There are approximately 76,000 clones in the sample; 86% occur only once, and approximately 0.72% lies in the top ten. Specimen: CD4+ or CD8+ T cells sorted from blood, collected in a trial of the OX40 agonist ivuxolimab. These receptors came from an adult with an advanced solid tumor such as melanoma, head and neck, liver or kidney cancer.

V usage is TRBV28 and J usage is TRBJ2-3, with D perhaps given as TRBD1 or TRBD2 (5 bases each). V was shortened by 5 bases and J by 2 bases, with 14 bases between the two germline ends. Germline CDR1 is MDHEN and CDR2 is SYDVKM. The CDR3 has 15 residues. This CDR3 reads CASSPPLGTTDTQYF. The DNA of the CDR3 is TGTGCCAGCAGTCCACCCCTGGGGACCACAGATACGCAGTATTTT.

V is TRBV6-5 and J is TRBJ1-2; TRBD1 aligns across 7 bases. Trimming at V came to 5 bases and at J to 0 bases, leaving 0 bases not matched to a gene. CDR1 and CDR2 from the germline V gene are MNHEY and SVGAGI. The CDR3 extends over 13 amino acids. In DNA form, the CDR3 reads TGTGCCAGCAGTGACAGGGCTAACTATGGCTACACCTTC. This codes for CASSDRANYGYTF.